This T cell receptor beta chain was observed in a study of T cell responses to AZD1222 COVID-19 vaccine. Notes on the study in general: Donors were mostly white British, more females; clonal diversity possibly underestimated. Across spike, vaccine-associated CD4 TCRs were found, dominant at 160-218 and 743-854. After two AZD1222 doses, spike-specific TCR breadth and depth rose versus day 0.

Method: immunoSEQ multiplex PCR; TCRdb's copy keeps in-frame clones and lacks some. The sample records more than 85,000 clones, approximately 82% being singletons. Losses at the gene ends were 4 bases for V and 0 bases for J; bases not matched to a gene: 5. The CDR3 is made up of 15 amino acids. Looked up from germline, CDR1 is MNHNY and CDR2 is SVGAGI (reference sequence). Comment on this clone: The antigen remains unidentified.

The sample consisted of peripheral blood, taken on day 0 of AZD1222 vaccination. The clonotype comes from an adult in good health. The chain carries TRBV6-6 and TRBJ1-2; 7 bases map to TRBD1. CDR3 bases: TGTGCCAGCAGTTTTCGACAGGGCGCTAACTATGGCTACACCTTC. Protein: CASSFRQGANYGYTF.